This TCR beta chain came from a study of shared clonotypes between healthy human individuals. Overall study results and limits: Clonotypes which were not shared had lower generation probabilities than clonotypes that all four donors shared. Researchers found naive subsets generally carried larger estimated richness than memory subsets.

As for this clone: Its target is not known.

The V gene lost 5 bases and the J gene lost 6 bases, with 8 bases spanning the gap. The CDR3 has 13 amino acids. Germline CDR1 is MNHNY and CDR2 is SVGAGI (reference sequence). Splitting the CD4+ cells yielded a CD45RA+ naive subset and a CD45RA-negative memory subset. The assay ran at deep level. TCRdb's copy holds only in-frame clones and misses some; the assay was immunoSEQ multiplex PCR. This table holds roughly 1 million clones, under 80% found once. Sequencing was performed on memory CD4+ T cells sorted from blood. Subset reported: CD45RA-negative fraction. The J gene is TRBJ1-6, the V gene TRBV6-6; tentative D call: TRBD1 (6 bases). This TCR was recovered from a man younger than 35 in good health. The CDR3 here is CASSGQSNSPLHF. The CDR3 bases are TGTGCCAGCAGTGGACAGAGTAATTCACCCCTCCACTTT.